One and the same sample provided the 26 T cell receptor beta chains below, sequenced in a study of blood T cell repertoires in COVID-19. Clones were read by immunoSEQ multiplex PCR, and TCRdb kept only the in-frame ones, dropping some. This table has about 190,000 clones, over 75% appearing once. Sequenced material: peripheral blood. The source is a woman aged 80 or older with active or convalescent COVID-19.

A single count supports this clone. V usage is TRBV5-1 and J usage is TRBJ2-3, with D possibly matching TRBD2 (5 bases). This CDR3 is 14 amino acids long. Trimming shortened V by 2 bases and J by 2 bases, and 9 bases separated the two germline ends. Looked up from germline, CDR1 is SGHRS and CDR2 is YFSETQ. The CDR3 DNA reads as TGCGCCAGCAGCTTTGGGGAGTCCACAGATACGCAGTATTTT. As protein: CASSFGESTDTQYF.

The V and J genes are TRBV6-6 and TRBJ2-7; 10 bases line up with TRBD1. CDR3 length equals 11 residues. V dropped 6 bases and J dropped 12; count of bases not matched to a gene: 5. Germline CDR1 is MNHNY and CDR2 is SVGAGI (reference sequence). CDR3 sequence (DNA): TGTGCCAGCAGCCGGACAGGGGGTTTGTACTTC. Protein product: CASSRTGGLYF.

V and J are TRBV6-4 and TRBJ1-5, with D possibly TRBD1 on 6 matching bases. Deletions cut 9 bases from V and 0 bases from J, with 9 bases between. The CDR3 length is 13 residues. CDR1 and CDR2 (germline): MRHNA, SNTAGT. The CDR3 is CARRTDSNQPQHF. The CDR3 DNA reads TGTGCCAGGCGGACAGATAGCAATCAGCCCCAGCATTTT.

In this sample, this clone turned up a few times. The chain carries TRBV3-1 (or the pseudogene TRBV3-2) and TRBJ2-5, with a possible D match to TRBD2 (5 bases). Between the trimmed V and J ends, which lost 1 base and 3 bases, there was a span of 9 bases. Germline V lookup: CDR1 LGHDT, CDR2 YNNKEL (reference sequence). There are 14 residues in the CDR3. CDR3 bases: TGTGCCAGCAGCCAAGTTCGGCGGGAAGAGACCCAGTACTTC. Translating it yields CASSQVRREETQYF.

This rearrangement joins TRBV30 to TRBJ1-6; no reliable D call. This CDR3 region has 17 residues. V was trimmed by 7 bases and J by 0 bases, leaving 19 bases between them. The germline gives CDR1 GTSNPN, CDR2 SVGIG (reference sequence). The CDR3 coding sequence is TGTGCCTCCATGCACCGGGTTCCAATCTCCTATAATTCACCCCTCCACTTT. Amino acids: CASMHRVPISYNSPLHF.

The chain employs TRBV5-8 and TRBJ2-3; 11 positions agree with TRBD2. Germline-derived CDR1 and CDR2 are SGHTS and YDEGEE. V lost 1 base, J lost 2 bases, and 6 bases stayed unmatched. The CDR3 totals 17 residues. The chain's CDR3 is CASSLTIAGGLTDTQYF. The CDR3 DNA is TGTGCCAGCAGCTTGACGATAGCGGGGGGGCTCACAGATACGCAGTATTTT.

The chain employs TRBV10-3 and TRBJ2-1, with 8 bases that match TRBD2. The junction had 5 bases not matched to a gene; V was cut back by 11 bases and J by 5 bases. This CDR3 region has 12 residues. CDR1 and CDR2 from the germline V gene are ENHRY and SYGVKD. The DNA for the CDR3 is TGTGCCCTCGGGGGGGTCAACAATGAGCAGTTCTTC. Protein sequence: CALGGVNNEQFF.

The V call is TRBV5-1, the J call TRBJ1-5, with 11 bases lining up with TRBD1. Trimming cost V 4 bases and J 6 bases; bases outside gene matches: 6. The germline gives CDR1 SGHRS, CDR2 YFSETQ. CDR3 length equals 15 residues. In DNA form, the CDR3 reads TGCGCCAGCAGCAAAGGGACAGGGGGTTCTCAGCCCCAGCATTTT. Translated, it gives CASSKGTGGSQPQHF.

This chain uses TRBV5-1 with TRBJ2-3, with 7 nucleotides matching TRBD1. CDR1 and CDR2 (germline): SGHRS, YFSETQ. CDR3 length: 17 amino acids. V was clipped by 4 bases and J by 2 bases; unmatched bases: 13. The CDR3 loop is CASSPPLLTGATDTQYF. CDR3 coding DNA: TGCGCCAGCAGCCCCCCCTTACTAACAGGGGCCACAGATACGCAGTATTTT. Full variable domain (remainder filled in from reference TRBV5-1 and TRBJ2-3): KAGVTQTPRYLIKTRGQQVTLSCSPISGHRSVSWYQQTPGQGLQFLFEYFSETQRNKGNFPGRFSGRQFSNSRSEMNVSTLELGDSALYLCASSPPLLTGATDTQYFGPGTRLTVL.

This chain connects TRBV19 to TRBJ2-1; 13 nucleotides agree with TRBD2. Germline V lookup: CDR1 LNHDA, CDR2 SQIVND (reference sequence). V gave up 4 bases and J gave up 0 bases; unmatched junction bases: 9. The CDR3 spans 19 residues. DNA of the CDR3: TGTGCCAGTAGTACTAGACTAGCGGGGGGCAAGAGCTCCTACAATGAGCAGTTCTTC. Translation: CASSTRLAGGKSSYNEQFF.

The V gene is TRBV7-2, the J gene TRBJ2-7; D gene ambiguous. CDR3 size: 15 residues. CDR1 is SGHTA and CDR2 is FQGNSA in the germline V gene. V was trimmed by 5 bases and J by 2 bases, leaving 16 bases between them. This CDR3 reads CASSTIMASPYEQYF. In DNA, the CDR3 is TGTGCCAGCAGCACTATAATGGCTAGTCCCTACGAGCAGTACTTC.

This sequence joins TRBV6-5 and TRBJ2-7; perhaps TRBD2 as D (6 bases). The CDR3 consists of 12 residues. Per germline, CDR1 MNHEY and CDR2 SVGAGI. Trimming took off 7 bases at V and 5 bases at J, with 12 bases between the two ends. The CDR3 region is CASNRGGNEQYF. The CDR3 DNA reads as TGTGCCAGCAATCGAGGCGGGAACGAGCAGTACTTC.

The rearrangement joins TRBV5-1 to TRBJ1-5; D unresolved. V dropped 8 bases and J dropped 5 bases, with 14 bases sitting between them. Germline V gene sequence: CDR1 SGHRS, CDR2 YFSETQ. This CDR3 is 13 amino acids long. CDR3 amino acids: CASGLGLDQPQHF. The CDR3 region has the DNA TGCGCCAGTGGGTTGGGCCTCGATCAGCCCCAGCATTTT.

The chain recombines TRBV28 with TRBJ2-7; 7 nucleotides align to TRBD1. The germline CDR1 and CDR2 sequences are MDHEN and SYDVKM. V trimming: 8 bases; J trimming: 2 bases; junction bases outside the gene matches: 3. The CDR3 length is 12 residues. The CDR3 DNA reads TGTGCCAGCTTGGACAGGACCTACGAGCAGTACTTC. Its translation is CASLDRTYEQYF.

This clone occurred a few times. The rearrangement joins TRBV5-4 to TRBJ2-7; D uncertain. V lost 4 bases and J 2 bases, leaving 10 bases between the germline ends. Per the germline V gene, CDR1 is SGHNT and CDR2 is YYREEE (reference sequence). CDR3 length: 13 amino acids. This CDR3 reads CASSTATTYEQYF. The CDR3 nucleotides read TGTGCCAGCAGCACCGCTACGACCTACGAGCAGTACTTC.

This rearrangement joins TRBV30 to TRBJ1-2; D is uncertain. The CDR3 has 13 residues. The germline V gene encodes CDR1 GTSNPN and CDR2 SVGIG (reference sequence). V shed 3 bases and J shed 0 bases, with 8 bases lying between them. Here the CDR3 reads CAWRNRANYGYTF. CDR3 sequence (DNA): TGTGCCTGGAGAAACCGGGCTAACTATGGCTACACCTTC.

The chain recombines TRBV5-6 with TRBJ2-7; unclear D gene. With 4 bases removed from V and 0 bases from J, the gap between germline ends came to 8 bases. Germline V gives CDR1 SGHDT, CDR2 YYEEEE. The CDR3 length is 13 residues. The CDR3 here is CASSPRSSYEQYF. The CDR3 region has the DNA TGTGCCAGCAGCCCGAGGAGCTCCTACGAGCAGTACTTC. Using reference TRBV5-6 and TRBJ2-7 for the parts outside the CDR3, the full variable domain is DAGVTQSPTHLIKTRGQQVTLRCSPKSGHDTVSWYQQALGQGPQFIFQYYEEEERQRGNFPDRFSGHQFPNYSSELNVNALLLGDSALYLCASSPRSSYEQYFGPGTRLTVT.

This clone was seen once. V usage is TRBV30 and J usage is TRBJ2-1; 7 bases map to TRBD2. The V gene end was trimmed by 1 base and the J gene end by 4 bases; junction bases not matched to a gene: 4. Germline lookup yields CDR1 GTSNPN and CDR2 SVGIG (reference sequence). The CDR3 length is 14 residues. CDR3 residues: CAWSGLRGYNEQFF. CDR3 in DNA: TGTGCCTGGAGTGGATTGCGGGGGTACAATGAGCAGTTCTTC. Variable domain in full (rest from reference TRBV30 and TRBJ2-1): SQTIHQWPATLVQPVGSPLSLECTVEGTSNPNLYWYRQAAGRGLQLLFYSVGIGQISSEVPQNLSASRPQDRQFILSSKKLLLSDSGFYLCAWSGLRGYNEQFFGPGTRLTVL.

The rearrangement uses TRBV2 and TRBJ1-4; TRBD1 matches 9 bases. The CDR3 has 14 residues. Looked up from germline, CDR1 is SNHLY and CDR2 is FYNNEI. The V and J ends lost 6 bases and 6 bases, in that order; junction bases with no gene match: 5. The DNA of the CDR3 is TGTGCCAGCAGACCGGACAGGGGAGATGAAAAACTGTTTTTT. It is translated as CASRPDRGDEKLFF.

This chain uses TRBV29-1 with TRBJ2-2; 11 bases map to TRBD2. Trimming cost V 4 bases and J 4 bases; bases outside gene matches: 8. The CDR3 is made up of 16 amino acids. The germline V gene has CDR1 SQVTM and CDR2 ANQGSEA. CDR3: CSVGVSGGASTGELFF. In DNA form, the CDR3 reads TGCAGCGTTGGGGTTAGCGGGGGGGCGAGCACCGGGGAGCTGTTTTTT.

The V and J genes are TRBV4-3 and TRBJ2-5; 7 bases are shared with TRBD2. J was trimmed by 9 bases and V by 5 bases; bases with no gene match: 9. The CDR3 is 13 amino acids. Germline V lookup: CDR1 LGHNA, CDR2 YSLEER. The chain's CDR3 is CASSWRDREAQYF. As DNA, the CDR3 is TGCGCCAGCAGCTGGAGAGATCGGGAGGCCCAGTACTTC.

The CDR3 region has the DNA TGTGCCAGTAAAAATAAAATAGGGAGGGGCACTGAAGCTTTCTTT. It yields the protein CASKNKIGRGTEAFF. The chain combines TRBV19 with TRBJ1-1; TRBD1 might be the D (5 bases). The CDR3 is made up of 15 amino acids. Trimming cost V 7 bases and J 4 bases, with 19 bases left between them. Germline assignment: CDR1 LNHDA and CDR2 SQIVND (reference sequence).

The chain couples TRBV12-3 or TRBV12-4 to TRBJ1-1; D remains ambiguous. V lost 7 bases, J lost 11 bases, and 11 bases lay in between. This CDR3 spans 10 amino acids. The CDR3 region has the DNA TGTGCCAGCACCCGAGAGCGGGCTTTCTTT. Its protein is CASTRERAFF.

This rearrangement joins TRBV5-1 to TRBJ1-2; 8 nucleotides agree with TRBD1. CDR3 size: 13 residues. V shed 4 bases, J shed 4 bases, and the junction held 3 bases outside the gene matches. Germline CDR1 SGHRS, CDR2 YFSETQ. The CDR3 spells CASSPTGVYGYTF. DNA of the CDR3: TGCGCCAGCAGCCCGACAGGGGTCTATGGCTACACCTTC.

CDR3 DNA: TGTGCCAGCAGCTTAGGTTTCGGGCTAGCGGGGGGGTATACGCAGTATTTT. It specifies CASSLGFGLAGGYTQYF. This chain joins TRBV7-2 and TRBJ2-3; 12 nucleotides align to TRBD2. Germline V gene data show CDR1 as SGHTA and CDR2 as FQGNSA. The CDR3 has 17 amino acids. The J segment lost 7 bases and the V segment lost 1 base, leaving 9 bases of the junction unmatched.

This clone was detected a few times. This chain uses TRBV3-1 (or the pseudogene TRBV3-2) with TRBJ1-3; D uncertain. V was trimmed by 5 bases and J by 4 bases, leaving 6 bases between them. The length of the CDR3 is 12 residues. Germline CDR1 is LGHDT and CDR2 is YNNKEL (reference sequence). The DNA of the CDR3 is TGTGCCAGCAGCGTTTCGGGAAACACCATATATTTT. Protein sequence: CASSVSGNTIYF.